The clone carrying this T cell receptor beta chain was picked up one time. Its target is unknown. This sample is drawn from a study of cytomegalovirus exposure and HLA in healthy donors. Study-level findings and limits: Among the CMV-associated chains, three were confirmed in vitro as specific for CMV antigens.

Per the germline V gene, CDR1 is SGHKS and CDR2 is YYEKEE (reference sequence). This CDR3 comprises 14 residues. J was trimmed by 3 bases and V by 2 bases; bases with no gene match: 3. The PCR used 60 Vbeta and 13 Jbeta primers. Produced via immunoSEQ multiplex PCR; TCRdb's table is partial and in-frame only. The data show 200,000 to 300,000 clones, with over 80% seen just once and 5.4% held by the top ten. The sequence was obtained from a middle-aged woman in good health and CMV-seropositive. The genes are TRBV5-5 and TRBJ2-5; 8 positions agree with TRBD2. Sequencing used PBMCs. The CDR3 region is CASSFHGGEETQYF. The CDR3 bases are TGTGCCAGCAGCTTCCACGGGGGGGAAGAGACCCAGTACTTC.